This T cell receptor beta chain derives from a study of cytomegalovirus exposure and HLA in healthy donors. Germline CDR1 and CDR2: LNHDA and SQIVND (reference sequence). This CDR3 comprises 14 residues. The V gene end was trimmed by 4 bases and the J gene end by 9 bases; junction bases not matched to a gene: 9. Measured with immunoSEQ multiplex PCR; TCRdb has only the in-frame clones, and not every one. This table holds some 76,000 clones, 94% found once. Specimen: PBMCs. The chain recombines TRBV19 with TRBJ1-5, with 7 bases identical to TRBD1. The receptor comes from a woman between 18 and 29 years old in good health and CMV-seropositive. The CDR3 here is CASSTHHRTGPQHF. Here the CDR3 DNA reads TGTGCCAGTAGTACCCACCACAGGACAGGGCCCCAGCATTTT.